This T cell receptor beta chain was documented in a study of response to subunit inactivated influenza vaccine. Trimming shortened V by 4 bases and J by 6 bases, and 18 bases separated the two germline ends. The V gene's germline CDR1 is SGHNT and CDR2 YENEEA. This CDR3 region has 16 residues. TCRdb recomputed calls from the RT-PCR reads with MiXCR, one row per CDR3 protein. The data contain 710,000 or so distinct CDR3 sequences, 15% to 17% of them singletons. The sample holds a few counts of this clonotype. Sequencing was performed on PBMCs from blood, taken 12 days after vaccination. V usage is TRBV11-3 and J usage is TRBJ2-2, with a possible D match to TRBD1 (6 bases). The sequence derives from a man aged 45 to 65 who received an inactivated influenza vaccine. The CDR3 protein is CASSSELTGKAGELFF. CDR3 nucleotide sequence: TGTGCCAGCAGCTCGGAGCTCACAGGGAAAGCCGGGGAGCTGTTTTTT.